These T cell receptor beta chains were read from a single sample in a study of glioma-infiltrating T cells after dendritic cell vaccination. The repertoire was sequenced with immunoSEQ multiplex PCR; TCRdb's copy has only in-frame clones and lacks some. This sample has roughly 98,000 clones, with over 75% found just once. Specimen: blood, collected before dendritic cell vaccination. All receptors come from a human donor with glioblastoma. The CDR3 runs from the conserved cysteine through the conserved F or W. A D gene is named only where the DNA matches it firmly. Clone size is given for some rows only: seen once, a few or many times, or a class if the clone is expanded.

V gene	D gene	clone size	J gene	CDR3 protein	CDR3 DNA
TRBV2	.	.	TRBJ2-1	CASIPVPANYEQFF	TGTGCCAGCATCCCGGTGCCCGCGAACTACGAGCAGTTCTTC
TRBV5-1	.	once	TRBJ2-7	CASSLAPGEQYF	TGCGCCAGCAGCTTGGCCCCAGGGGAGCAGTACTTC
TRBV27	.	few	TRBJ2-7	CASSFRGHEQYF	TGTGCCAGCAGTTTCAGGGGCCACGAGCAGTACTTC
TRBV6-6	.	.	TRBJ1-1	CASSYSNKNTEAFF	TGTGCCAGCAGTTACTCGAACAAAAACACTGAAGCTTTCTTT
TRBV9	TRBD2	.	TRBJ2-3	CASSVGLAGTDTQYF	TGTGCCAGCAGCGTAGGACTAGCGGGCACAGATACGCAGTATTTT
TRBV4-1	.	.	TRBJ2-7	CASSQDFLSSYEQYF	TGCGCCAGCAGCCAAGATTTTCTCAGCTCCTACGAGCAGTACTTC
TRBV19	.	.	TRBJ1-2	CASSEVLNYGYTF	TGTGCCAGTAGTGAGGTACTGAACTATGGCTACACCTTC
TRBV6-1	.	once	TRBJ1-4	CASSESGDGSEKLFF	TGTGCCAGCAGTGAATCGGGAGATGGTAGTGAAAAACTGTTTTTT
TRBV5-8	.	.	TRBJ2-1	CASSPGGVVGGARQFF	TGTGCCAGCAGCCCCGGAGGGGTCGTGGGGGGGGCACGGCAGTTCTTC
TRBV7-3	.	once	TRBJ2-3	CASSHYPGTDTQYF	TGTGCCAGCAGCCATTACCCAGGGACAGATACGCAGTATTTT
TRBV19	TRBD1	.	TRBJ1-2	CASQTGQTGVYYGYTF	TGTGCCAGTCAAACGGGACAGACAGGGGTTTACTATGGCTACACCTTC
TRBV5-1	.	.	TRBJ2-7	CASSSRQGINYEQYF	TGCGCCAGCAGCTCCCGGCAGGGGATCAACTACGAGCAGTACTTC
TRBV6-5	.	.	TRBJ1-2	CASSYRDSPNYGYTF	TGTGCCAGCAGTTACCGGGACTCCCCGAACTATGGCTACACCTTC
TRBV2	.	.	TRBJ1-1	CASRRENTEAFF	TGTGCCAGCAGACGGGAGAACACTGAAGCTTTCTTT
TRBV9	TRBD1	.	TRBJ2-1	CASRADRELLLYNEQFF	TGTGCCAGCAGAGCCGACAGGGAACTACTGCTCTACAATGAGCAGTTCTTC
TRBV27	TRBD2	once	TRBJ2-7	CASRLTPPGLAYSYEQYF	TGTGCCAGCCGTTTAACACCTCCAGGACTAGCGTACTCCTACGAGCAGTACTTC
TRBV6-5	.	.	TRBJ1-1	CASRTRGGLTEAFF	TGTGCCAGCAGAACGCGAGGTGGCTTAACTGAAGCTTTCTTT
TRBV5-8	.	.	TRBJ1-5	CASSLAQGPLREPQHF	TGTGCCAGCAGCTTGGCGCAGGGCCCCTTACGAGAGCCCCAGCATTTT
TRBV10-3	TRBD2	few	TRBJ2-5	CAINTSGRAETQYF	TGTGCCATCAATACTAGCGGGAGGGCGGAGACCCAGTACTTC
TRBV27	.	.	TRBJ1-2	CASSPSDRPLYGYTF	TGTGCCAGCAGTCCCTCGGACAGACCCCTCTATGGCTACACCTTC
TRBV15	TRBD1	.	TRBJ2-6	CATSRYRDRGSSGANVLTF	TGTGCCACCAGCAGGTACCGGGACAGGGGGAGTTCCGGGGCCAACGTCCTGACTTTC
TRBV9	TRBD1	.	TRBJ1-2	CASSNNRQGTAFVGYTF	TGTGCCAGCAGCAACAACCGACAGGGTACCGCCTTTGTTGGCTACACCTTC
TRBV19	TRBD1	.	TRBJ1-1	CASSTPGGWGAFF	TGTGCCAGTAGTACTCCAGGGGGCTGGGGAGCTTTCTTT
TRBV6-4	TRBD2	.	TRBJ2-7	CASSPSGLSYEQYF	TGTGCCAGCAGTCCTAGCGGTCTCTCCTACGAGCAGTACTTC
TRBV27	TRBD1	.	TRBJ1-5	CASSRDRGQPQHF	TGTGCCAGCAGTAGGGACAGGGGTCAGCCCCAGCATTTT
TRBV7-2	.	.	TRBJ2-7	CASSLGYSYEQYF	TGTGCCAGCAGCTTAGGCTACTCCTACGAGCAGTACTTC
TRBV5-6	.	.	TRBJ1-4	CASSLLGRERANEKLFF	TGTGCCAGCAGCTTGCTCGGCAGGGAACGGGCTAATGAAAAACTGTTTTTT
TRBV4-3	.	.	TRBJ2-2	CASSRTSITLANTGELFF	TGCGCCAGCAGCCGGACATCCATTACCCTCGCGAACACCGGGGAGCTGTTTTTT
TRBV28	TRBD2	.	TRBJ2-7	CASRPTSGNYEQYF	TGTGCCAGCAGGCCGACTAGCGGGAACTACGAGCAGTACTTC
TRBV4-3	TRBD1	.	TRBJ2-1	CASSQGTGTGIYNEQFF	TGCGCCAGCAGCCAAGGAACCGGGACAGGGATATACAATGAGCAGTTCTTC
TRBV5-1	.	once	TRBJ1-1	CASSLEPGRMNTEAFF	TGCGCCAGCAGCTTGGAGCCAGGTCGCATGAACACTGAAGCTTTCTTT
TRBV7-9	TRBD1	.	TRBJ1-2	CASSLQGAQDGYTF	TGTGCCAGCAGCTTACAGGGGGCGCAGGATGGCTACACCTTC
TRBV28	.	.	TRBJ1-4	CASSRHRGRFEKLFF	TGTGCCAGCAGTCGACACCGCGGGAGGTTTGAAAAACTGTTTTTT